This T cell receptor (beta chain) comes out of a study of blood T cell repertoires in COVID-19. CDR3 size: 16 residues. J was trimmed by 5 bases and V by 0 bases; bases with no gene match: 6. Germline values: CDR1 SGHRS, CDR2 YFSETQ. Original handling: Nucleated cell number was recorded as an estimate derived from reference gene primer amplification. Sequencing used immunoSEQ multiplex PCR; TCRdb keeps in-frame clones, though not all of them. The D gene and trimming were derived from the DNA, and the V and J assignments and clone size from that table. The table has some 69,000 clones, around four fifths seen once. Note on this clone: At the DNA level, this CDR3 is encoded by other sequences in the same sample as well.

The material sequenced was peripheral blood. The rearrangement links TRBV5-1 to TRBJ1-5, with 9 bases fitting TRBD1. The sequence was collected from a woman aged 55-69 years with acute or convalescent COVID-19. CDR3 loop: CASSLGTGTGYQPQHF. DNA for the CDR3: TGCGCCAGCAGCTTGGGCACCGGGACAGGGTATCAGCCCCAGCATTTT.